The 3 T cell receptor beta chains in this list originate from one sample, sequenced in a study of regulatory T cells in long-lasting Graves disease. Time point reported: persistent/refractory GD, antithyroid drugs over 5 years with positive TRAb. PBMC RNA served as the TCR library source. Both iRepertoire HTBI primers and Arm-PCR of CDR3 regions were used to build the TCR beta libraries. TCRdb fed the multiplex PCR reads into MiXCR, producing one record per CDR3 protein. The sample consists of some 430,000 distinct CDR3 sequences, about 22% of them appearing once. The sample was peripheral blood mononuclear cells (PBMCs), taken when the disease was refractory, from a patient treated with antithyroid drugs. The source of these receptors is a female donor with Graves disease.

Details on this clonotype: A read error may be the cause here, since a much bigger clone is one base away. The chain has TRBV24-1 and TRBJ1-1; possibly TRBD1 for D (6 bases). V was cut by 2 bases and J by 5 bases, with 14 bases left in between. This CDR3 region has 15 residues. CDR1 and CDR2 (germline): KGHDR, SFDVKD. CDR3: CATSDYGTSGTEAFF. Here the CDR3 DNA reads TGTGCCACCAGTGATTATGGGACATCTGGGACTGAAGCTTTCTTT.

The chain employs TRBV12-3 or TRBV12-4 and TRBJ2-3, with 7 bases identical to TRBD1. The V and J ends lost 6 bases and 3 bases, in that order; junction bases with no gene match: 12. The CDR3 totals 16 residues. DNA of the CDR3: TGTGCCAGCAGAGGCCCCCAGGGGGTTGTTACAGATACGCAGTATTTT. Encoded protein: CASRGPQGVVTDTQYF.

The rearrangement joins TRBV4-1 to TRBJ1-1; 9 bases are a match to TRBD1. The CDR3 length is 17 residues. Germline V gives CDR1 MGHRA, CDR2 YSYEKL. With 5 bases clipped from V and 0 bases from J, the junction kept 10 bases outside the gene matches. DNA for the CDR3: TGCGCCAGCAGCTCTCGGACAGGGGAACGAGTGAACACTGAAGCTTTCTTT. This codes for CASSSRTGERVNTEAFF.